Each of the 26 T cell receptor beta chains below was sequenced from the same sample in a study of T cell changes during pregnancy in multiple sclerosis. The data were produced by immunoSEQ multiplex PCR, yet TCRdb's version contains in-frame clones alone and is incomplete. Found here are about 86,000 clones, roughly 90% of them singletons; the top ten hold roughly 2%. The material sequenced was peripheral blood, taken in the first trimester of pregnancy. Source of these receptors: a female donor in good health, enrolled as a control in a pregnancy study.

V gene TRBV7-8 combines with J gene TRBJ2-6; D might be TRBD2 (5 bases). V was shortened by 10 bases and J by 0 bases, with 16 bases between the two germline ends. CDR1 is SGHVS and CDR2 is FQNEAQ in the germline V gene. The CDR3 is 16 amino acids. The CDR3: CATPGRPGSGANVLTF. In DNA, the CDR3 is TGTGCCACCCCGGGGAGACCAGGCTCTGGGGCCAACGTCCTGACTTTC.

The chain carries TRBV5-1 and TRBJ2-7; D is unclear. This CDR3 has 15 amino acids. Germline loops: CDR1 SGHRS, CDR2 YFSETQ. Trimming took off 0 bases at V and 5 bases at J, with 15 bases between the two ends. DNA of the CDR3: TGCGCCAGCAGCTTGGCCGTCCCGAAACAGCACGAGCAGTACTTC. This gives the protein CASSLAVPKQHEQYF.

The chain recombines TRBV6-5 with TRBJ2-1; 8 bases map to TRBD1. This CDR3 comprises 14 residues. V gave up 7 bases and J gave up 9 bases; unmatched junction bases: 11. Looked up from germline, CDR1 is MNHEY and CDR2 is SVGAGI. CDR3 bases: TGTGCCAGCATGGCCCAGGGGGCGCTTGTTGAGCAGTTCTTC. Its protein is CASMAQGALVEQFF.

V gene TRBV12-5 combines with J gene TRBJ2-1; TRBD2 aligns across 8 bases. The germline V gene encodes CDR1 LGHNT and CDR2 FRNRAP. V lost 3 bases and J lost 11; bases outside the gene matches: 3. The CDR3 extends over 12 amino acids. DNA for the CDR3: TGTGCTAGTGGTTTAGGCGGGGGGCAGCAGTTCTTC. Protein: CASGLGGGQQFF.

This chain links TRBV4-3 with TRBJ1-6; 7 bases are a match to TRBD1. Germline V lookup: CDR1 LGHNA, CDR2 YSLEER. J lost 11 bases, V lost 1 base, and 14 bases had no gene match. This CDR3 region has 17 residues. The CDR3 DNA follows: TGCGCCAGCAGCCAAGCCCTCGGACAGGCTGATCGGACACCCCTCCACTTT. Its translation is CASSQALGQADRTPLHF.

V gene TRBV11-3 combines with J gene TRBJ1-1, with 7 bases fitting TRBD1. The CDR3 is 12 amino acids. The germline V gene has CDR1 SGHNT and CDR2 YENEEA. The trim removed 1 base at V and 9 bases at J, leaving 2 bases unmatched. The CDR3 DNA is TGTGCCAGCAGCTTAGGGGACAGCCAAGCTTTCTTT. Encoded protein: CASSLGDSQAFF.

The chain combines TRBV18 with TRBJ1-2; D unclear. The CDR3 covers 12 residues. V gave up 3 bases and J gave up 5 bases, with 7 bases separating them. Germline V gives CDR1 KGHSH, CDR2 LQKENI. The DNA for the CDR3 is TGTGCCAGCTCACCGCCGGGGTATGGCTACACCTTC. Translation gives CASSPPGYGYTF.

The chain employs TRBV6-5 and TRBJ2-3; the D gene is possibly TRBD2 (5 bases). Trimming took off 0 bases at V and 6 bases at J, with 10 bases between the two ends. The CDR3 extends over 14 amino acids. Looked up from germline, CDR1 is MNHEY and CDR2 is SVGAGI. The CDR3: CASSYSVSSDTQYF. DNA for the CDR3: TGTGCCAGCAGTTACTCGGTCTCTAGCGATACGCAGTATTTT.

The CDR3 DNA sequence: TGTGCCAGCAGCCAAGGGCTTTCCAGGGAAGATACGCAGTATTTT. Translation gives CASSQGLSREDTQYF. The chain uses TRBV7-9 and TRBJ2-3, with D perhaps matching TRBD1 (5 bases). Germline V CDR1 and CDR2: SEHNR, FQNEAQ (reference sequence). This CDR3 has 15 amino acids. V dropped 5 bases and J dropped 5 bases, with 17 bases sitting between them.

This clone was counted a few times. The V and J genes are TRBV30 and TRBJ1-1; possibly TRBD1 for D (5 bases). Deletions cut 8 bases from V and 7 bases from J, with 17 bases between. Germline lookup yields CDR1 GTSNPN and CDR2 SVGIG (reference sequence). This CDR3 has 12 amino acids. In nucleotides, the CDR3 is TGTGCCACGGGTCGGGCAGGGTTTGAAGCTTTCTTT. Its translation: CATGRAGFEAFF.

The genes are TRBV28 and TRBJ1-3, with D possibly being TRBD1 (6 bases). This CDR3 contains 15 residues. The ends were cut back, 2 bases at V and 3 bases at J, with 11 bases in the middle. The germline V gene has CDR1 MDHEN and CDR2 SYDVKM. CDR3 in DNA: TGTGCCAGCAGTTTACAGGGGTTAGGTGGAAACACCATATATTTT. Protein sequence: CASSLQGLGGNTIYF.

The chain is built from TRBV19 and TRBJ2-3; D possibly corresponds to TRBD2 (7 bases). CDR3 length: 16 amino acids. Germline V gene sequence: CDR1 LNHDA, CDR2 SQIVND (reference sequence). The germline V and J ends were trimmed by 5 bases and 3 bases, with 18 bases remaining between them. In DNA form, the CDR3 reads TGTGCCAGTAGTCCGCGGGGCAGGGGAGGGACAGATACGCAGTATTTT. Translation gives CASSPRGRGGTDTQYF.

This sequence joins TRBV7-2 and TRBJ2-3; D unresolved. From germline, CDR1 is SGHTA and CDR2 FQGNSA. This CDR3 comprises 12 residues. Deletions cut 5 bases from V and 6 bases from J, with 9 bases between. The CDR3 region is CASSPGRDTQYF. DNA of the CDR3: TGTGCCAGCAGCCCAGGAAGGGATACGCAGTATTTT. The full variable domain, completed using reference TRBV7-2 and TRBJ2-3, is GAGVSQSPSNKVTEKGKDVELRCDPISGHTALYWYRQSLGQGLEFLIYFQGNSAPDKSGLPSDRFSAERTGGSVSTLTIQRTQQEDSAVYLCASSPGRDTQYFGPGTRLTVL.

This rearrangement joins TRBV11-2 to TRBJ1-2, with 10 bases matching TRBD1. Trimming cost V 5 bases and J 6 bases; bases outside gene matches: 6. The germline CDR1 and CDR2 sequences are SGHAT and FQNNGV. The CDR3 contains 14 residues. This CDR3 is CASSVGQGDHGYTF. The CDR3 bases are TGTGCCAGCAGCGTAGGACAGGGGGACCATGGCTACACCTTC. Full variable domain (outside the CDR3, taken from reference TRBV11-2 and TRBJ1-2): EAGVAQSPRYKIIEKRQSVAFWCNPISGHATLYWYQQILGQGPKLLIQFQNNGVVDDSQLPKDRFSAERLKGVDSTLKIQPAKLEDSAVYLCASSVGQGDHGYTFGSGTRLTVV.

In DNA form, the CDR3 reads TGTGCCAGCAGTGGGGACAGGGCCCTAAGGAACGAGCAGTACTTC. It yields the protein CASSGDRALRNEQYF. The V call is TRBV27, the J call TRBJ2-7; 9 bases are a match to TRBD1. The CDR3 totals 15 residues. The V and J ends lost 5 bases and 5 bases, in that order; junction bases with no gene match: 10. CDR1 is MNHEY, CDR2 SMNVEV, per germline (reference sequence).

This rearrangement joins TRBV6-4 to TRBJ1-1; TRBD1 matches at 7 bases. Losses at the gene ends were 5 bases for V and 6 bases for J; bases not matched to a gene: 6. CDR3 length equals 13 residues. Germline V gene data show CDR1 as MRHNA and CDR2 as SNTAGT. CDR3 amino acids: CASSYDRASEAFF. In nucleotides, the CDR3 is TGTGCCAGCAGTTATGACAGGGCATCTGAAGCTTTCTTT.

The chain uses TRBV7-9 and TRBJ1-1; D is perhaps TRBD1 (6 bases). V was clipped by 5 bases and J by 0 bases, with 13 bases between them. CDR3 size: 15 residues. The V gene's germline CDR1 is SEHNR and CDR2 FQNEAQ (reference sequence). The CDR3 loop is CASSPYTGLNTEAFF. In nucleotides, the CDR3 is TGTGCCAGCAGCCCTTATACAGGGCTGAACACTGAAGCTTTCTTT. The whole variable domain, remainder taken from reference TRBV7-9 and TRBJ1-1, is DTGVSQNPRHKITKRGQNVTFRCDPISEHNRLYWYRQTLGQGPEFLTYFQNEAQLEKSRLLSDRFSAERPKGSFSTLEIQRTEQGDSAMYLCASSPYTGLNTEAFFGQGTRLTVV.

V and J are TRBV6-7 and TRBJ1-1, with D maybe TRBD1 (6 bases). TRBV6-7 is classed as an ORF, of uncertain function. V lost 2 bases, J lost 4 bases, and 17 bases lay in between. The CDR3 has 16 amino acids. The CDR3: CASSYPPLGQFTEAFF. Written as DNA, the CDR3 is TGTGCCAGCAGTTACCCGCCCTTAGGACAGTTCACTGAAGCTTTCTTT.

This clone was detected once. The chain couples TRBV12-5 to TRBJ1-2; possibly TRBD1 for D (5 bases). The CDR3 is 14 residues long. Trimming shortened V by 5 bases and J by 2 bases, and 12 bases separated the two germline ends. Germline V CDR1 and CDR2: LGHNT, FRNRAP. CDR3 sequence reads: CASGPPGRNYGYTF. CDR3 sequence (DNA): TGTGCTAGTGGTCCCCCAGGGAGGAACTATGGCTACACCTTC.

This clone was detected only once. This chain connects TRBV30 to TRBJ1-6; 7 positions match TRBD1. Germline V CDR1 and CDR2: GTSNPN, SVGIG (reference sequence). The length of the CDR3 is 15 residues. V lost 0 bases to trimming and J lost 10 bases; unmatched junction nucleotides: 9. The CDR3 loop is CAWSVPGTVTSPLHF. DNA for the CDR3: TGTGCCTGGAGTGTGCCCGGGACAGTAACGTCACCCCTCCACTTT.

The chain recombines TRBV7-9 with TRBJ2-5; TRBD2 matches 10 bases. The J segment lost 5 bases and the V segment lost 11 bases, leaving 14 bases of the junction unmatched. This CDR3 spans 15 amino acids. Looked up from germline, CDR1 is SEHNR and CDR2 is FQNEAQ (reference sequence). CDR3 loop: CAGGTGTSAQETQYF. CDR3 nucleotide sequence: TGTGCCGGCGGGACCGGGACTAGCGCTCAGGAGACCCAGTACTTC.

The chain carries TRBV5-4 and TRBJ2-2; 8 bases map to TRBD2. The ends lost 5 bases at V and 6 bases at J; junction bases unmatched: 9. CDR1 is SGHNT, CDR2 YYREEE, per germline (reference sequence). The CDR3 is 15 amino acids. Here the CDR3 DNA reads TGTGCCAGCAGTGCCGGGACGCGGGGGGCCGGGGAGCTGTTTTTT. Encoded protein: CASSAGTRGAGELFF.

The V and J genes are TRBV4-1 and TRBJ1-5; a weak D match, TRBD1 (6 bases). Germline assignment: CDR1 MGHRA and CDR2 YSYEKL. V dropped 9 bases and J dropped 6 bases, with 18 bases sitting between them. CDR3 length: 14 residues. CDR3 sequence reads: CASSPTGNGQPQHF. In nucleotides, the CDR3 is TGCGCCAGTTCACCTACAGGGAACGGTCAGCCCCAGCATTTT.

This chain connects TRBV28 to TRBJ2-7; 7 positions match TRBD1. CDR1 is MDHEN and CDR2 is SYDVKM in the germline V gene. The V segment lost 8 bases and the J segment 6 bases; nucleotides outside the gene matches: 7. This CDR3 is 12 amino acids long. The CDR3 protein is CASGQQGPEQYF. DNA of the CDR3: TGTGCCAGCGGCCAACAGGGGCCCGAGCAGTACTTC.

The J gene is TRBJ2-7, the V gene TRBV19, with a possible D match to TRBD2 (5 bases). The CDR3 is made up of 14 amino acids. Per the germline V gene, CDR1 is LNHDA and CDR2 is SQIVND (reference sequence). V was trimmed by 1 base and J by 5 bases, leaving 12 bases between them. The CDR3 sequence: CASSIVPGTDEQYF. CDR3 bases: TGTGCCAGTAGTATAGTCCCGGGAACTGACGAGCAGTACTTC.

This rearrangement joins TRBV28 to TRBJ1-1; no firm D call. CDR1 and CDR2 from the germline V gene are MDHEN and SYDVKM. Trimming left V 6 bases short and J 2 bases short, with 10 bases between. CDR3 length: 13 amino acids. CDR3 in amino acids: CASSSGLNTEAFF. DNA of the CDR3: TGTGCCAGCAGCTCAGGCCTCAACACTGAAGCTTTCTTT.